These 21 T cell receptor beta chains were all obtained from the same sample, sequenced in a study of T cell changes during pregnancy in multiple sclerosis. This table comes from immunoSEQ multiplex PCR, and its TCRdb copy is limited to in-frame clones, with some not included. The sample yields 85,000 to 120,000 clones, approximately 90% seen once. Sample: peripheral blood, taken after pregnancy. These receptors originate from a female donor with multiple sclerosis, enrolled in a pregnancy study.

The genes are TRBV5-4 and TRBJ2-3, with 7 bases aligning to TRBD1. CDR3 length: 16 residues. After removal of 0 bases from V and 4 bases from J, the junction contained 8 bases not matched to a gene. CDR1 and CDR2 (germline): SGHNT, YYREEE (reference sequence). CDR3 nucleotide sequence: TGTGCCAGCAGCTTGGGGGGGCAGGGGGATGCAGATACGCAGTATTTT. Translation gives CASSLGGQGDADTQYF.

The V and J genes are TRBV6-1 and TRBJ2-2; 7 nucleotides match TRBD1. The length of the CDR3 is 12 residues. Germline assignment: CDR1 MNHNS and CDR2 SASEGT. V was clipped by 5 bases and J by 7 bases; unmatched bases: 1. CDR3 nucleotides: TGTGCCAGCAGTCCAGGGGGCGGGGAGCTGTTTTTT. It encodes CASSPGGGELFF.

CDR3 protein: CASSPYGTGGDNQPQHF. CDR3 nucleotides: TGTGCCAGCAGCCCGTACGGGACAGGGGGCGACAATCAGCCCCAGCATTTT. This sequence joins TRBV5-6 and TRBJ1-5; 12 nucleotides line up with TRBD1. Trimming removed 4 bases from V and 3 bases from J; junction bases left unmatched: 8. This CDR3 is built from 17 residues. Germline V lookup: CDR1 SGHDT, CDR2 YYEEEE. The full variable domain, with the rest looked up from reference TRBV5-6 and TRBJ1-5, is DAGVTQSPTHLIKTRGQQVTLRCSPKSGHDTVSWYQQALGQGPQFIFQYYEEEERQRGNFPDRFSGHQFPNYSSELNVNALLLGDSALYLCASSPYGTGGDNQPQHFGDGTRLSIL.

The genes are TRBV27 and TRBJ1-3; no clear D. The V gene's germline CDR1 is MNHEY and CDR2 SMNVEV (reference sequence). Trimming took off 10 bases at V and 0 bases at J, with 10 bases between the two ends. The CDR3 sequence is 13 residues long. CDR3 nucleotide sequence: TGTGCCACCAGAAGCGCCTCTGGAAACACCATATATTTT. Translated: CATRSASGNTIYF.

The rearrangement links TRBV20-1 to TRBJ2-1; D is uncertain. Germline CDR1 and CDR2: DFQATT and SNEGSKA (reference sequence). The V end was cut by 6 bases, the J end by 9 bases, with 9 bases between. The CDR3 sequence is 10 residues long. CDR3: CSAPSGEQFF. The CDR3 DNA reads TGCAGTGCGCCTTCGGGTGAGCAGTTCTTC.

The J gene is TRBJ1-2, the V gene TRBV2; D possibly corresponds to TRBD1 (6 bases). Germline assignment: CDR1 SNHLY and CDR2 FYNNEI. The CDR3 is made up of 16 amino acids. Trimming removed 5 bases from V and 6 bases from J, with 22 bases in between. The CDR3 bases are TGTGCCAGCAGTTTACAGGGATTTGAGGTTCTGGATGGCTACACCTTC. It yields the protein CASSLQGFEVLDGYTF. Variable domain in full (rest from reference TRBV2 and TRBJ1-2): EPEVTQTPSHQVTQMGQEVILRCVPISNHLYFYWYRQILGQKVEFLVSFYNNEISEKSEIFDDQFSVERPDGSNFTLKIRSTKLEDSAMYFCASSLQGFEVLDGYTFGSGTRLTVV.

The rearrangement links TRBV30 to TRBJ2-3; possibly TRBD2 for D (5 bases). The CDR3 runs to 12 residues. The V and J ends lost 5 bases and 2 bases respectively, with 8 bases between them. The germline V gene has CDR1 GTSNPN and CDR2 SVGIG (reference sequence). The CDR3 spells CAWSDYTDTQYF. The CDR3 DNA follows: TGTGCCTGGTCTGACTACACAGATACGCAGTATTTT. Full variable domain (outside the CDR3, taken from reference TRBV30 and TRBJ2-3): SQTIHQWPATLVQPVGSPLSLECTVEGTSNPNLYWYRQAAGRGLQLLFYSVGIGQISSEVPQNLSASRPQDRQFILSSKKLLLSDSGFYLCAWSDYTDTQYFGPGTRLTVL.

The chain joins TRBV5-1 to TRBJ2-3; D gene uncertain. The CDR3 extends over 14 amino acids. Germline V gene lookup returns CDR1 SGHRS and CDR2 YFSETQ. Trimming cost V 9 bases and J 6 bases, with 20 bases left between them. DNA for the CDR3: TGCGCCACCAAACTTGACCTAGGTTGGGATACGCAGTATTTT. This sequence encodes CATKLDLGWDTQYF.

This clone came up once. CDR3 in amino acids: CASSLAQGGGSPLHF. In nucleotides, the CDR3 is TGCGCCAGCAGCTTGGCCCAGGGAGGAGGCTCACCCCTCCACTTT. The J gene is TRBJ1-6, the V gene TRBV5-1; TRBD1 is a possible D gene (5 bases). The germline gives CDR1 SGHRS, CDR2 YFSETQ. Trimming shortened V by 0 bases and J by 10 bases, and 14 bases separated the two germline ends. The CDR3 loop spans 15 amino acids.

Details on this clone: Other nucleotide sequences in the sample specify the same CDR3. The gene calls are TRBV5-1 and TRBJ2-1; 12 nucleotides line up with TRBD2. Trimming removed 2 bases from V and 4 bases from J; junction bases left unmatched: 1. Looked up from germline, CDR1 is SGHRS and CDR2 is YFSETQ. The CDR3 loop spans 15 amino acids. The CDR3 loop is CASSLGTSGYNEQFF. CDR3 coding DNA: TGCGCCAGCAGCTTAGGGACTAGCGGGTACAATGAGCAGTTCTTC.

V gene TRBV2 combines with J gene TRBJ2-3; 10 positions agree with TRBD2. J lost 5 bases, V lost 9 bases, and 8 bases had no gene match. The CDR3 consists of 14 residues. CDR1 is SNHLY, CDR2 FYNNEI, per germline. The CDR3 region is CASRLAGGGDTQYF. CDR3 bases: TGTGCCAGTAGACTAGCGGGTGGTGGAGATACGCAGTATTTT.

This chain uses TRBV2 with TRBJ2-7, with 10 positions matching TRBD1. Germline CDR1 reads SNHLY; CDR2 reads FYNNEI. The CDR3 is 15 residues long. V lost 7 bases, J lost 3 bases, and 9 bases stayed unmatched. The CDR3 region has the DNA TGTGCCAGCATGGCCAGCCGGGACAGGGGCTACGAGCAGTACTTC. This translates into CASMASRDRGYEQYF.

For this clone: A junction boundary mismatches the germline segment, possibly from a read error. The genes are TRBV7-3 and TRBJ1-1; 7 bases align to TRBD1. Per the germline V gene, CDR1 is SGHTA and CDR2 is FQGTGA. CDR3 size: 15 residues. Written as DNA, the CDR3 is TGTGCCAGCAGCTTGTACAGGGGTGGGGACACTGAAGCTATCTTT. Amino acids: CASSLYRGGDTEAIF.

The chain employs TRBV7-8 and TRBJ2-7; D is ambiguous. Trimming removed 4 bases from V and 6 bases from J, with 13 bases in between. The germline gives CDR1 SGHVS, CDR2 FQNEAQ. CDR3 size: 13 residues. CDR3: CASSSVSETEQYF. The CDR3 DNA follows: TGTGCCAGCAGCTCCGTCAGCGAAACCGAGCAGTACTTC.

The rearrangement uses TRBV6-5 and TRBJ2-7, with D maybe TRBD1 (5 bases). The germline CDR1 and CDR2 sequences are MNHEY and SVGAGI. This CDR3 is 14 amino acids long. The germline V and J ends were trimmed by 2 bases and 3 bases, with 11 bases remaining between them. The CDR3: CASSYTSRVYEQYF. The CDR3 DNA sequence: TGTGCCAGCAGTTACACCTCCAGGGTCTACGAGCAGTACTTC.

This chain links TRBV2 with TRBJ1-5; TRBD1 matches 8 bases. With V trimmed by 4 bases and J by 2 bases, 4 bases remained unmatched. Germline V gene sequence: CDR1 SNHLY, CDR2 FYNNEI. The CDR3 runs to 15 residues. This chain's CDR3 is CASSADRVGNQPQHF. CDR3 nucleotides: TGTGCCAGCAGTGCGGACAGGGTGGGCAATCAGCCCCAGCATTTT.

This rearrangement joins TRBV5-4 to TRBJ2-7; TRBD2 agrees at 7 bases. CDR1 is SGHNT, CDR2 YYREEE, per germline (reference sequence). The CDR3 has 15 amino acids. Trimming took 4 bases from V and 1 from J; bases not matched to a gene: 8. CDR3: CASSLWSSGSYEQYF. As DNA, the CDR3 is TGTGCCAGCAGCCTGTGGTCTAGCGGTTCCTACGAGCAGTACTTC.

The V gene is TRBV9, the J gene TRBJ2-5; TRBD2 agrees at 13 bases. Losses at the gene ends were 3 bases for V and 4 bases for J; bases not matched to a gene: 12. Per the germline V gene, CDR1 is SGDLS and CDR2 is YYNGEE. The CDR3 sequence is 18 residues long. CDR3 in DNA: TGTGCCAGCAGCGACCGGACTAGCGGGGGTCAAAGGGGAGAGACCCAGTACTTC. This codes for CASSDRTSGGQRGETQYF.

CDR3 in amino acids: CAISAWGGQGQETQYF. CDR3 DNA sequence: TGTGCCATCAGTGCTTGGGGAGGGCAGGGGCAAGAGACCCAGTACTTC. This chain connects TRBV10-3 to TRBJ2-5; TRBD2 is a possible D gene (7 bases). The CDR3 length is 16 residues. The germline V gene encodes CDR1 ENHRY and CDR2 SYGVKD. Between the trimmed V and J ends, which lost 4 bases and 2 bases, there was a span of 17 bases.

The V and J genes are TRBV9 and TRBJ1-1; no definite D call. Germline CDR1 SGDLS, CDR2 YYNGEE. Deletions cut 3 bases from V and 0 bases from J, with 15 bases between. The CDR3 contains 16 residues. CDR3 loop: CASSARPQQMNTEAFF. The CDR3 DNA reads TGTGCCAGCAGCGCCCGCCCGCAACAGATGAACACTGAAGCTTTCTTT.

The J gene is TRBJ1-6, the V gene TRBV5-1, with TRBD1 matching 7 bases. Germline assignment: CDR1 SGHRS and CDR2 YFSETQ. Unmatched junction bases numbered 6, after V lost 4 bases and J lost 5 bases. The length of the CDR3 is 15 residues. The CDR3 spells CASSPNTGDNSPLHF. CDR3 in DNA: TGCGCCAGCAGCCCAAACACAGGGGATAATTCACCCCTCCACTTT.